Following are 23 T cell receptor beta chains from one sample sequenced in a study of cytomegalovirus exposure and HLA in healthy donors. The PCR employed 60 Vbeta primers together with 13 Jbeta primers. The table came from immunoSEQ multiplex PCR; TCRdb's copy has only in-frame clones and leaves some out. The data show fewer than 100,000 clones, around four fifths seen once. What was sequenced was PBMCs. All receptors derive from a man aged 35-49 years in good health and CMV-seropositive.

This rearrangement joins TRBV6-6 to TRBJ1-2; D possibly corresponds to TRBD1 (5 bases). CDR1 and CDR2 (germline): MNHNY, SVGAGI (reference sequence). Trimming left V 7 bases short and J 3 bases short, with 12 bases between. This CDR3 has 13 residues. CDR3 residues: CASIYGGDYGYTF. In DNA form, the CDR3 reads TGTGCCAGCATCTACGGGGGGGACTATGGCTACACCTTC.

The chain uses TRBV5-4 and TRBJ2-5; D possibly corresponds to TRBD2 (5 bases). The J call may be in error: the DNA end matches TRBJ2-7 better. The CDR3 has 15 residues. The germline V gene encodes CDR1 SGHNT and CDR2 YYREEE (reference sequence). The CDR3 reads CASSPSRLTSYEQYF. CDR3 DNA sequence: TGTGCCAGCAGCCCAAGCCGACTAACCTCCTACGAGCAGTACTTC.

The chain has TRBV15 and TRBJ1-4, with a weak D call TRBD1 (5 bases). Trimming took off 6 bases at V and 8 bases at J, with 22 bases between the two ends. This CDR3 is 16 amino acids long. Germline V gene sequence: CDR1 LNHNV, CDR2 YYDKDF (reference sequence). CDR3 protein: CATRGGRETVQEKLFF. Here the CDR3 DNA reads TGTGCCACCAGGGGAGGCAGGGAAACGGTACAGGAAAAACTGTTTTTT.

This clone was detected a few times. CDR3 DNA: TGTGCCAGCAGCTTAGTTTCCGGGGATCAGCCCCAGCATTTT. It specifies CASSLVSGDQPQHF. The chain combines TRBV11-1 with TRBJ1-5, with D uncertain. CDR1 SGHAT and CDR2 FQDESV come from the germline V gene (reference sequence). CDR3 length: 14 amino acids. The V and J ends lost 1 base and 5 bases respectively, with 9 bases between them.

A single count supports this clone. This rearrangement joins TRBV6-5 to TRBJ2-1; D call uncertain. V was cut by 0 bases and J by 0 bases, with 6 bases left in between. Per germline, CDR1 MNHEY and CDR2 SVGAGI. The CDR3 sequence is 15 residues long. The CDR3 here is CASSYSAGSYNEQFF. CDR3 coding DNA: TGTGCCAGCAGTTACTCGGCTGGCTCCTACAATGAGCAGTTCTTC.

The rearrangement joins TRBV5-1 to TRBJ2-5, with 9 bases aligning to TRBD1. The DNA end is more similar to TRBJ2-7, so the J call may be wrong. From germline, CDR1 is SGHRS and CDR2 YFSETQ. The CDR3 is made up of 16 amino acids. The CDR3 DNA reads as TGCGCCAGCAGCTTGGCGCGGGGGACAGGGACCTACGAGCAGTACTTC. This sequence encodes CASSLARGTGTYEQYF.

This sequence joins TRBV18 and TRBJ1-2, with 8 positions matching TRBD1. CDR3 length equals 14 residues. The V and J ends lost 6 bases and 0 bases, in that order; junction bases with no gene match: 3. Germline V CDR1 and CDR2: KGHSH, LQKENI. The CDR3 DNA sequence: TGTGCCAGCTCTCAGGACAGGGCTAACTATGGCTACACCTTC. Translation: CASSQDRANYGYTF.

This clone was detected once. The V gene is TRBV20-1, the J gene TRBJ1-2; D call uncertain. CDR3 size: 9 residues. The germline V gene encodes CDR1 DFQATT and CDR2 SNEGSKA (reference sequence). Deletions cut 5 bases from V and 6 bases from J, with 4 bases between. The CDR3 DNA reads as TGCAGTGCTCTCGATGGCTACACCTTC. It translates to CSALDGYTF.

This chain links TRBV2 with TRBJ1-4, with D possibly TRBD1 on 5 matching bases. This CDR3 spans 14 amino acids. Germline CDR1 SNHLY, CDR2 FYNNEI. Trimming removed 3 bases from V and 8 bases from J, with 13 bases in between. CDR3: CASSESGLGEKLFF. Here the CDR3 DNA reads TGTGCCAGCAGTGAGTCAGGGCTTGGGGAAAAACTGTTTTTT.

The CDR3 protein is CASSPERTGAEAFF. The DNA for the CDR3 is TGTGCCAGCAGCCCGGAAAGGACAGGGGCTGAAGCTTTCTTT. The rearrangement links TRBV7-6 to TRBJ1-1, with 9 bases matching TRBD1. V lost 5 bases, J lost 6 bases, and 7 bases stayed unmatched. Germline CDR1 is SGHVS and CDR2 is FNYEAQ. The CDR3 sequence is 14 residues long.

This clone has only one observation. The J gene is TRBJ1-6, the V gene TRBV19, with TRBD1 matching 11 bases. The CDR3 runs 13 residues. Germline V gives CDR1 LNHDA, CDR2 SQIVND (reference sequence). CDR3 loop: CAAKGQGDSPLHF. The CDR3 bases are TGTGCTGCTAAGGGACAGGGGGATTCACCCCTCCACTTT.

This clone was detected a few times. The chain carries TRBV5-1 and TRBJ2-1, with 10 bases identical to TRBD2. The CDR3 is made up of 14 amino acids. Germline V lookup: CDR1 SGHRS, CDR2 YFSETQ. The ends lost 5 bases at V and 5 bases at J; junction bases unmatched: 4. The CDR3 is CASRSGLADNEQFF. The CDR3, as DNA: TGCGCCAGCAGGAGCGGACTAGCGGACAATGAGCAGTTCTTC.

The rearrangement uses TRBV28 and TRBJ1-3; D not certain. The V gene lost 5 bases and the J gene lost 0 bases, with 20 bases spanning the gap. CDR1 is MDHEN, CDR2 SYDVKM, per germline. This CDR3 is built from 18 residues. The CDR3 loop reads CASSPTLPSGSSGNTIYF. The CDR3 nucleotides are TGTGCCAGCAGTCCCACCCTACCTTCAGGTAGCTCTGGAAACACCATATATTTT.

The V and J genes are TRBV10-1 and TRBJ1-2; 8 nucleotides align to TRBD1. Germline assignment: CDR1 WNHNN and CDR2 SYGVQD (reference sequence). V shed 10 bases and J 4 bases; nucleotides not matched to a gene: 11. The CDR3 runs to 14 residues. The CDR3: CATPTGQGIYGYTF. The CDR3 DNA is TGCGCCACCCCCACCGGACAGGGAATCTATGGCTACACCTTC.

This clone was observed a handful of times. The sample holds other DNA sequences that translate to the same CDR3. The V call is TRBV7-9, the J call TRBJ1-5; D is perhaps TRBD1 (6 bases). The germline V gene has CDR1 SEHNR and CDR2 FQNEAQ (reference sequence). Trimming stripped 3 bases from V and 4 bases from J, with 13 bases between. This CDR3 has 15 residues. The CDR3 sequence: CASSLAGQGNQPQHF. DNA of the CDR3: TGTGCCAGCAGCTTGGCTGGGCAGGGGAATCAGCCCCAGCATTTT. The whole variable domain, remainder taken from reference TRBV7-9 and TRBJ1-5, is DTGVSQNPRHKITKRGQNVTFRCDPISEHNRLYWYRQTLGQGPEFLTYFQNEAQLEKSRLLSDRFSAERPKGSFSTLEIQRTEQGDSAMYLCASSLAGQGNQPQHFGDGTRLSIL.

The chain combines TRBV27 with TRBJ1-6; 7 nucleotides match TRBD1. The CDR3 contains 15 residues. Germline assignment: CDR1 MNHEY and CDR2 SMNVEV (reference sequence). The J segment lost 5 bases and the V segment lost 9 bases, leaving 10 bases of the junction unmatched. The CDR3 reads CASSEGGWDNSPLHF. CDR3 DNA sequence: TGTGCCAGTTCTGAAGGGGGCTGGGATAATTCACCCCTCCACTTT.

This clone has only one observation. The CDR3 end shows no conserved phenylalanine or tryptophan, and so a read error is likely. The chain carries TRBV10-3 and TRBJ1-2; D is possibly TRBD1 (5 bases). V lost 3 bases and J lost 0, with 11 bases in between. The CDR3 has 15 residues. Germline CDR1 and CDR2: ENHRY and SYGVKD. CDR3 sequence (DNA): TGTGCCATCAGTGACCACGACAGAGCTAACTATGGCTACACCCTC. It yields the protein CAISDHDRANYGYTL.

The chain uses TRBV20-1 and TRBJ1-2; perhaps TRBD1 as D (6 bases). Germline V gene data show CDR1 as DFQATT and CDR2 as SNEGSKA (reference sequence). With 7 bases removed from V and 8 bases from J, the gap between germline ends came to 14 bases. There are 11 residues in the CDR3. The CDR3 region is CSVSDRSGYTF. The CDR3 coding sequence is TGCAGTGTTAGTGACAGGTCGGGCTACACCTTC.

CDR3 sequence reads: CASSPQSTRAKYEQYF. In DNA, the CDR3 is TGCGCCAGCAGCCCCCAATCGACCAGGGCGAAATACGAGCAGTACTTC. The V gene is TRBV5-1, the J gene TRBJ2-7; TRBD1 is a possible D gene (5 bases). The CDR3 totals 16 residues. The germline gives CDR1 SGHRS, CDR2 YFSETQ. Trimming pared 4 bases from V and 4 bases from J, leaving 21 bases between.

J is TRBJ2-1 and V is TRBV28, with 11 bases fitting TRBD2. The V segment lost 7 bases and the J segment 0 bases; nucleotides outside the gene matches: 14. This CDR3 has 19 amino acids. The V gene's germline CDR1 is MDHEN and CDR2 SYDVKM. DNA of the CDR3: TGTGCCAGCATCCGCCCCGGACTAGCGGGCCTCGTCTCCTACAATGAGCAGTTCTTC. This encodes CASIRPGLAGLVSYNEQFF.

The chain uses TRBV27 and TRBJ1-2; no definite D call. The CDR3 contains 13 residues. Germline CDR1 and CDR2: MNHEY and SMNVEV (reference sequence). Trimming cost V 6 bases and J 5 bases, with 13 bases left between them. CDR3 in DNA: TGTGCCAGCAGGCATCATCAGGATTATGGCTACACCTTC. Translated: CASRHHQDYGYTF.

The chain joins TRBV9 to TRBJ1-2; no definite D call. The CDR3 has 12 amino acids. The V end was cut by 7 bases, the J end by 3 bases, with 10 bases between. CDR1 and CDR2 (germline): SGDLS, YYNGEE. DNA for the CDR3: TGTGCCAGCGGGAGGGAGGACTATGGCTACACCTTC. As protein: CASGREDYGYTF.

The chain couples TRBV5-1 to TRBJ2-1; 10 bases map to TRBD2. The CDR3 sequence is 15 residues long. The germline gives CDR1 SGHRS, CDR2 YFSETQ. V shed 0 bases and J 8 bases; nucleotides not matched to a gene: 5. The CDR3 here is CASSLESGRAYEQFF. The CDR3 bases are TGCGCCAGCAGCTTGGAAAGCGGGAGGGCCTATGAGCAGTTCTTC. The full variable domain, with the rest looked up from reference TRBV5-1 and TRBJ2-1, is KAGVTQTPRYLIKTRGQQVTLSCSPISGHRSVSWYQQTPGQGLQFLFEYFSETQRNKGNFPGRFSGRQFSNSRSEMNVSTLELGDSALYLCASSLESGRAYEQFFGPGTRLTVL.